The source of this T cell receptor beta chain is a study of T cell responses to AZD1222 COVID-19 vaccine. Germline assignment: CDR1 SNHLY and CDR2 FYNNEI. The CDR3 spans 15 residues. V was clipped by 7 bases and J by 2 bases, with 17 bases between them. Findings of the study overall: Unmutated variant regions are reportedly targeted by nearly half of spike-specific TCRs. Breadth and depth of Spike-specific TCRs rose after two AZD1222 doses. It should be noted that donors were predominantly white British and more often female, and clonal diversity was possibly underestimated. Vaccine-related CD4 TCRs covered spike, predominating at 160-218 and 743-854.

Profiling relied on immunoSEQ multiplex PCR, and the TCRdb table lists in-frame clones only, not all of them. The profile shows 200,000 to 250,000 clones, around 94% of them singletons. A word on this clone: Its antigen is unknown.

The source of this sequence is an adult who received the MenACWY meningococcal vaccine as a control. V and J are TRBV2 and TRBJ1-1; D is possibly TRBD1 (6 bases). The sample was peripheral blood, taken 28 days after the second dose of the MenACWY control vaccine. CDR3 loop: CASILGTGINTEAFF. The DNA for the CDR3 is TGTGCCAGCATATTGGGTACAGGGATAAACACTGAAGCTTTCTTT.